The present TCR beta chain was sequenced within a study of blood T cell repertoires in COVID-19. Study-wide context: Italy, Spain and the United States were the sources of the convalescent and acute COVID-19 samples. T cells, B-cell-depleted T cells, or PBMCs provided the cDNA or gDNA that served as material.

Per the authors' pipeline: Estimation of nucleated cell counts was performed using reference gene primer amplification. This table comes from immunoSEQ multiplex PCR, and its TCRdb copy is limited to in-frame clones, with some not included. V and J calls plus clone size are reproduced from that table; the DNA served to infer D and trimming. The sample has a few hundred thousand clones; almost 85% are singletons. The receptor's source is a human donor in a cohort sampled during active COVID-19. The material sequenced was peripheral blood.

The CDR3 DNA sequence: TGCGCCAGCAGCTCCACGTTGGACAGGGTCCAAGAGACCCAGTACTTC. Translated, it gives CASSSTLDRVQETQYF. The chain employs TRBV5-1 and TRBJ2-5, with 8 bases that match TRBD1. The V gene end was trimmed by 3 bases and the J gene end by 1 base; junction bases not matched to a gene: 8. Germline CDR1 SGHRS, CDR2 YFSETQ. This CDR3 comprises 16 residues.